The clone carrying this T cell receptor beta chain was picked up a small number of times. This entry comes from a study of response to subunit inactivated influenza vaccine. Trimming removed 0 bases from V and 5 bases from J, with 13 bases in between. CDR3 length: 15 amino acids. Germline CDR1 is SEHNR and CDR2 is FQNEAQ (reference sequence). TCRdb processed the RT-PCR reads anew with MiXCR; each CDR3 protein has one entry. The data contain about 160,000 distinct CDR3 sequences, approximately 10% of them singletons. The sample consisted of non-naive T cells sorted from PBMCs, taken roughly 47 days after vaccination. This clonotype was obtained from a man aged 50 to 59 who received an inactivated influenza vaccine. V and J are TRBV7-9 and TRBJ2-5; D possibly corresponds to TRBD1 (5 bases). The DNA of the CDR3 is TGTGCCAGCAGCTTAGCCACCAGGGCCCTGGAGACCCAGTACTTC. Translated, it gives CASSLATRALETQYF.